This T cell receptor (beta chain) was observed in a study of blood T cell repertoires in COVID-19. The overall study: The United States, Italy and Spain were the sources of the acute and convalescent COVID-19 samples. Sources were T cells, B-cell-depleted T cells, or PBMCs; the material itself was cDNA or gDNA.

CDR1 and CDR2 from the germline V gene are LNHDA and SQIVND (reference sequence). The junction had 18 bases not matched to a gene; V was cut back by 7 bases and J by 13 bases. The CDR3 is 14 amino acids. Authors' methods: Quantification of nucleated cells was approximated via reference gene primer amplification. This table comes from immunoSEQ multiplex PCR, and its TCRdb copy is limited to in-frame clones, with some not included. Clonal size and the V and J genes are those of that table, whereas D and trimming came from the DNA. Among about 200,000 clones, 80% to 90% were seen once, and the ten largest hold about 10%.

The sample was peripheral blood. The origin of this receptor is a woman aged 80 or older with acute or convalescent COVID-19. This chain joins TRBV19 and TRBJ1-1; TRBD1 agrees at 7 bases. DNA for the CDR3: TGTGCCAGTACTAGCCCCGGGACAGTCCTAAAATATTTCTTT. This encodes CASTSPGTVLKYFF.